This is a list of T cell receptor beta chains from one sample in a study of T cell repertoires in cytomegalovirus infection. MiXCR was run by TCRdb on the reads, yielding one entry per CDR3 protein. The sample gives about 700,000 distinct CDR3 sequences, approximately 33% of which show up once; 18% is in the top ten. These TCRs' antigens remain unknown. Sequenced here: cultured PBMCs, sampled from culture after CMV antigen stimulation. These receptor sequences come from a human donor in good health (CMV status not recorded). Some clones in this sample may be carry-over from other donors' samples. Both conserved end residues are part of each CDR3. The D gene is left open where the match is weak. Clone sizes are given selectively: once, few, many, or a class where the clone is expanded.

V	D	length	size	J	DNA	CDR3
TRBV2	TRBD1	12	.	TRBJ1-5	TGTGCCAGCGAGGGACAGACTCAGCCCCAGCATTTT	CASEGQTQPQHF
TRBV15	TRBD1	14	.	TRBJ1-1	TGTGCCACCAGCAGACAGGGGGCAAACACTGAAGCTTTCTTT	CATSRQGANTEAFF
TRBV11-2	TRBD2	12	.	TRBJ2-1	TGTGCCAGCAGCTTATTGGCGGGAGAATGGTTCTTC	CASSLLAGEWFF
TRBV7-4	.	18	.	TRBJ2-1	TGTGCCAGCAGCCTACCGACCCGGCGGCAGGGGCTAATGGATGAGCAGTTCTTC	CASSLPTRRQGLMDEQFF
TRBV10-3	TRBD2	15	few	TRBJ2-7	TGTGCCATCAGTGAGTCCCTAGCGGGGTCATACGAGCAGTACTTC	CAISESLAGSYEQYF
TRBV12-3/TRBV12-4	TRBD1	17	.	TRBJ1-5	TGTGCCAGCACCCAGGGGACAGGGGATTATAGCAATCAGCCCCAGCATTTT	CASTQGTGDYSNQPQHF
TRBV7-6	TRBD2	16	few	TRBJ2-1	TGTGCCAGCAGTTGGGGACTAGCGGGACCCCTCAATGAGCAGTTCTTC	CASSWGLAGPLNEQFF
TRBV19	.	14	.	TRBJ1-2	TGTGCCAGTAGTATGCCCGGGGCCGCGGGGGGCTACACCTTC	CASSMPGAAGGYTF
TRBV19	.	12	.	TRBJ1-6	TGTGCCAGTGCCGGGATTAATTCGCCCCTCCACTTT	CASAGINSPLHF
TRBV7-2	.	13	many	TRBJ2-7	TGTGCCAGCAGTCGACAGAGAGGCTGGGAGCAGTACTTC	CASSRQRGWEQYF
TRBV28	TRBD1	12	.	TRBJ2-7	TGTGCCAGCCGACAGGGGGCGAGAGGGCAGTACTTC	CASRQGARGQYF
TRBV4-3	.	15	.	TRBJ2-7	TGCGCCAGCAGCCAAGTCAGGAGTGGGGTCTACGAGCAGTACTTC	CASSQVRSGVYEQYF
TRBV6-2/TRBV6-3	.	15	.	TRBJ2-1	TGTGCCAGCAGTTACGTTGGGGGTTCCTACAATGAGCAGTTCTTC	CASSYVGGSYNEQFF
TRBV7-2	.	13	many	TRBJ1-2	TGTGCCAGCAGGTCGTCAGGGGCCCAAGGCTACACCTTC	CASRSSGAQGYTF
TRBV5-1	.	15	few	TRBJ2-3	TGCGCCAGCAGCTTAAGGACGCCAGACACAGATACGCAGTATTTT	CASSLRTPDTDTQYF
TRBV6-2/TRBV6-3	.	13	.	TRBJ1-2	TGTGCCAGCACCTACGCAGGGTCGGATGGCTACACCTTC	CASTYAGSDGYTF